These 14 T cell receptor beta chains were all obtained from the same sample, sequenced in a study of T cell responses to AZD1222 COVID-19 vaccine. Measured with immunoSEQ multiplex PCR; TCRdb has only the in-frame clones, and not every one. Of around 180,000 clones listed, about 90% were seen once; the top ten hold around 2.9%. This sample comprised peripheral blood, obtained on day 0 of MenACWY control vaccination. These receptors were collected from an adult in good health.

The V gene is TRBV19, the J gene TRBJ2-7; weak D call: TRBD1 (6 bases). From germline, CDR1 is LNHDA and CDR2 SQIVND (reference sequence). V gave up 5 bases and J gave up 4 bases, with 18 bases separating them. The CDR3 runs 15 residues. Written as DNA, the CDR3 is TGTGCCAGTAGTTCTGGAGACAGGTGGGGGTACGAGCAGTACTTC. It is translated as CASSSGDRWGYEQYF. Based on the CDR3 plus reference TRBV19 and TRBJ2-7, the full variable domain is DGGITQSPKYLFRKEGQNVTLSCEQNLNHDAMYWYRQDPGQGLRLIYYSQIVNDFQKGDIAEGYSVSREKKESFPLTVTSAQKNPTAFYLCASSSGDRWGYEQYFGPGTRLTVT.

The chain employs TRBV6-4 and TRBJ1-2; TRBD1 might be the D (6 bases). This CDR3 is 15 amino acids long. Trimming cost V 7 bases and J 2 bases, with 17 bases left between them. CDR1 and CDR2 (germline): MRHNA, SNTAGT. The CDR3 nucleotides are TGTGCCAGCACCGAGGGGGGGTATCGAAACTATGGCTACACCTTC. As protein: CASTEGGYRNYGYTF.

J is TRBJ2-3 and V is TRBV10-3; 9 positions agree with TRBD2. The CDR3 loop spans 18 amino acids. V was pared by 6 bases and J by 0 bases, with 13 bases of the junction left unmatched. Looked up from germline, CDR1 is ENHRY and CDR2 is SYGVKD. CDR3 sequence reads: CAIRDNSGRAASTDTQYF. In nucleotides, the CDR3 is TGTGCCATCAGGGATAATAGCGGGAGAGCCGCAAGCACAGATACGCAGTATTTT.

The gene calls are TRBV5-4 and TRBJ2-7; 13 bases match TRBD2. V trimming: 2 bases; J trimming: 5 bases; junction bases outside the gene matches: 7. CDR1 is SGHNT and CDR2 is YYREEE in the germline V gene (reference sequence). CDR3 size: 16 residues. The CDR3 loop is CASSFGTSGTTNEQYF. In DNA, the CDR3 is TGTGCCAGCAGCTTTGGGACTAGCGGGACCACTAACGAGCAGTACTTC. Using reference TRBV5-4 and TRBJ2-7 for the parts outside the CDR3, the full variable domain is ETGVTQSPTHLIKTRGQQVTLRCSSQSGHNTVSWYQQALGQGPQFIFQYYREEENGRGNFPPRFSGLQFPNYSSELNVNALELDDSALYLCASSFGTSGTTNEQYFGPGTRLTVT.

The chain joins TRBV14 to TRBJ2-3; D gene ambiguous. V lost 4 bases to trimming and J lost 2 bases, with 4 bases between them. This CDR3 spans 12 amino acids. CDR1 is SGHDN, CDR2 FVKESK, per germline. The CDR3 bases are TGTGCCAGCAGCCGGCCCACAGATACGCAGTATTTT. Translated, it gives CASSRPTDTQYF.

This chain links TRBV27 with TRBJ2-1, with 8 bases aligning to TRBD2. Germline values: CDR1 MNHEY, CDR2 SMNVEV (reference sequence). Losses at the gene ends were 1 base for V and 0 bases for J; bases not matched to a gene: 5. This CDR3 has 17 residues. DNA for the CDR3: TGTGCCAGCAGTTTATACTTAGCGGGACCCTCCTACAATGAGCAGTTCTTC. Translated, it gives CASSLYLAGPSYNEQFF.

In this sample, this clone turned up once. This chain joins TRBV6-5 and TRBJ1-3; 10 bases align to TRBD1. The germline gives CDR1 MNHEY, CDR2 SVGAGI. The CDR3 covers 15 residues. V trimming: 4 bases; J trimming: 2 bases; junction bases outside the gene matches: 2. CDR3 residues: CASSWGQGPGNTIYF. The CDR3 coding sequence is TGTGCCAGCAGTTGGGGACAGGGGCCTGGAAACACCATATATTTT.

The chain employs TRBV28 and TRBJ2-7; a possible D gene is TRBD1 (6 bases). The V end was cut by 2 bases, the J end by 5 bases, with 19 bases between. The CDR3 consists of 16 residues. The germline CDR1 and CDR2 sequences are MDHEN and SYDVKM. The chain's CDR3 is CASSLPRDINFDEQYF. The CDR3 bases are TGTGCCAGCAGTTTACCCCGGGACATAAACTTTGACGAGCAGTACTTC.

The rearrangement joins TRBV11-3 to TRBJ2-2, with D perhaps matching TRBD2 (7 bases). The CDR3 sequence is 16 residues long. Germline lookup yields CDR1 SGHNT and CDR2 YENEEA. Between the trimmed V and J ends, which lost 1 base and 5 bases, there was a span of 14 bases. The CDR3 loop reads CASSLGGGQNTGELFF. For the CDR3, the DNA is TGTGCCAGCAGCTTAGGCGGGGGACAAAATACCGGGGAGCTGTTTTTT.

This clone was counted only a few times. The chain carries TRBV7-2 and TRBJ1-2, with TRBD1 as a possible D gene (6 bases). The V and J ends lost 1 base and 7 bases respectively, with 16 bases between them. Germline values: CDR1 SGHTA, CDR2 FQGNSA. The CDR3 runs 15 residues. The CDR3 DNA follows: TGTGCCAGCAGCTTAGACGGCTCCAGGGGATCTGGCTACACCTTC. Encoded protein: CASSLDGSRGSGYTF.

The rearrangement uses TRBV6-5 and TRBJ1-3; no reliable D call. There are 15 residues in the CDR3. Germline CDR1 is MNHEY and CDR2 is SVGAGI. Trimming took 5 bases from V and 4 from J, leaving 15 bases between them. The CDR3 protein is CASSRTPERGNTIYF. Written as DNA, the CDR3 is TGTGCCAGCAGTCGGACTCCAGAGAGAGGAAACACCATATATTTT.

J is TRBJ2-2 and V is TRBV21-1; TRBD2, the table's D call, was not compared with the DNA. TRBV21-1 is noted as a pseudogene. The CDR3 runs to 15 residues. DNA for the CDR3: TGTGCCAGCAGCAATCGGGGAGCGAACACCGGGGAGCTGTTTTTT. This codes for CASSNRGANTGELFF.

The rearrangement links TRBV6-6 to TRBJ2-1; possibly TRBD2 for D (6 bases). Germline CDR1 MNHNY, CDR2 SVGAGI (reference sequence). The CDR3 has 13 residues. V dropped 6 bases and J dropped 4 bases, with 10 bases sitting between them. Written as DNA, the CDR3 is TGTGCCAGCAGCCCCGGGGGATACAATGAGCAGTTCTTC. Encoded protein: CASSPGGYNEQFF.

V gene TRBV5-1 combines with J gene TRBJ1-6, with 8 bases identical to TRBD1. V was clipped by 4 bases and J by 0 bases; unmatched bases: 6. Germline V CDR1 and CDR2: SGHRS, YFSETQ. The CDR3 runs to 17 residues. The DNA for the CDR3 is TGCGCCAGCAGCAAGGACAGGGCAAGCTCCTATAATTCACCCCTCCACTTT. As protein: CASSKDRASSYNSPLHF.